This T cell receptor beta chain was captured in a study of T-cell memory formation after mild COVID-19. This clonotype has only a few counts. The CDR3 extends over 16 amino acids. The V gene's germline CDR1 is LGHNA and CDR2 YNFKEQ. V trimming: 0 bases; J trimming: 8 bases; junction bases outside the gene matches: 9. TCRdb analysed the 5' RACE reads with MiXCR anew, one entry per CDR3 protein. The table lists roughly 200,000 distinct CDR3 sequences, about a sixth of them singletons, with about 1.9% in the top ten. The chain has TRBV4-2 and TRBJ1-4; 7 bases map to TRBD1. The TCR comes from an adult woman who had mild COVID-19 (a few samples of this study predate the infection). Cell type and time point are not known. The sequencing input was PBMCs or a T cell subset sorted from them (not recorded which). The CDR3 DNA sequence: TGTGCCAGCAGCCAAGATGGGGACAGACGGCTCGAAAAACTGTTTTTT. This codes for CASSQDGDRRLEKLFF.